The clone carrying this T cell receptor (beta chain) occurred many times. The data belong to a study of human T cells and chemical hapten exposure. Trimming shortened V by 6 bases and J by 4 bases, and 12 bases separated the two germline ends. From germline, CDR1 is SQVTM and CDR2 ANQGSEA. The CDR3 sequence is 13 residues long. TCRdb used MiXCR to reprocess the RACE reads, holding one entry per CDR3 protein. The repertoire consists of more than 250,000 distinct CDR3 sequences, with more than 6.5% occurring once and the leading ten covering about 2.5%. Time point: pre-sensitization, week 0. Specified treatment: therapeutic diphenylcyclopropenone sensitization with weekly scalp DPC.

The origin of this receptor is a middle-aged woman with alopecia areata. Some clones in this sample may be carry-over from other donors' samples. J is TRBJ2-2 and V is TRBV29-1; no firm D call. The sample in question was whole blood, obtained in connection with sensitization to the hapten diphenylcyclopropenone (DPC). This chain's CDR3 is CSVAAVVTGELFF. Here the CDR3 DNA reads TGCAGCGTCGCGGCGGTTGTCACCGGGGAGCTGTTTTTT.